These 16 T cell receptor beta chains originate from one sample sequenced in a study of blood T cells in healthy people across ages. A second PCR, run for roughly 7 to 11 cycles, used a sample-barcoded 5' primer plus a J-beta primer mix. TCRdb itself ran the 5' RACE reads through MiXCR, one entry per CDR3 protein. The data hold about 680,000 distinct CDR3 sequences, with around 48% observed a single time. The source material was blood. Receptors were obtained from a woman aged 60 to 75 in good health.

The CDR3 region has the DNA TGTGCCAGCAGCGCCGCCCCCATCAATGAGCAGTTCTTC. Protein sequence: CASSAAPINEQFF. This chain joins TRBV9 and TRBJ2-1; no clear D gene. From germline, CDR1 is SGDLS and CDR2 YYNGEE. CDR3 length: 13 amino acids. Trimming shortened V by 3 bases and J by 6 bases, and 10 bases separated the two germline ends.

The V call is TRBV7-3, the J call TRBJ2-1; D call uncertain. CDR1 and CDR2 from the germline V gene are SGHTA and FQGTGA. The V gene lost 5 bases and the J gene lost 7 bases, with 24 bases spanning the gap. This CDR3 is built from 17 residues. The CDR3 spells CASSLFPRLTLLNEQFF. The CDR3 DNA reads TGTGCCAGCAGCCTATTCCCTCGGCTCACCCTGCTTAATGAGCAGTTCTTC.

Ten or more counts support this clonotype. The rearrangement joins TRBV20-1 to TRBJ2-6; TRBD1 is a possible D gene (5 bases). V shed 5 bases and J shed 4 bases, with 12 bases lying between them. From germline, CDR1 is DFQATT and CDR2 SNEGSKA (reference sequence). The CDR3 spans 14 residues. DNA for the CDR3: TGCAGTGCTGCACTTCAGGGCGGGGCCAACGTCCTGACTTTC. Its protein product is CSAALQGGANVLTF.

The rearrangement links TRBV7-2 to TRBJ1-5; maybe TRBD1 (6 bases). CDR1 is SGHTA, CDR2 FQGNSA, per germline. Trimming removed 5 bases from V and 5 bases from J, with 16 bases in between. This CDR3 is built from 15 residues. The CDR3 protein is CASSRTRGLDQPQHF. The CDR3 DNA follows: TGTGCCAGCAGCCGTACCAGGGGCTTGGATCAGCCCCAGCATTTT. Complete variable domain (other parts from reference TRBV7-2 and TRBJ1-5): GAGVSQSPSNKVTEKGKDVELRCDPISGHTALYWYRQSLGQGLEFLIYFQGNSAPDKSGLPSDRFSAERTGGSVSTLTIQRTQQEDSAVYLCASSRTRGLDQPQHFGDGTRLSIL.

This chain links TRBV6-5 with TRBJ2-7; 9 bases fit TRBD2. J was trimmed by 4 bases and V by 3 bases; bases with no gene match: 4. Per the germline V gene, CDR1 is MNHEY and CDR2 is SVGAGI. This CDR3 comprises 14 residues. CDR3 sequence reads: CASSYSGRGYEQYF. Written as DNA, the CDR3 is TGTGCCAGCAGTTATAGCGGGAGAGGATACGAGCAGTACTTC.

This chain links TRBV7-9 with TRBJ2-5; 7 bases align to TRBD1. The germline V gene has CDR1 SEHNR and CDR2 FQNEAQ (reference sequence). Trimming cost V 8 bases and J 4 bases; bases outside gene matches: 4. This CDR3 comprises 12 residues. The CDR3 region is CASAQGRETQYF. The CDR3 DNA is TGTGCCAGCGCACAGGGGCGAGAGACCCAGTACTTC.

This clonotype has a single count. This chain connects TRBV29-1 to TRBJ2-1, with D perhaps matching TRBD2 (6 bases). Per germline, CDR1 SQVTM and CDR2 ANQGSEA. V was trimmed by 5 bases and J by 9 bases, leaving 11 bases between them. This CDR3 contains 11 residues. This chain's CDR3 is CSVTRAGEQFF. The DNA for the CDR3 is TGCAGCGTTACCCGAGCGGGTGAGCAGTTCTTC.

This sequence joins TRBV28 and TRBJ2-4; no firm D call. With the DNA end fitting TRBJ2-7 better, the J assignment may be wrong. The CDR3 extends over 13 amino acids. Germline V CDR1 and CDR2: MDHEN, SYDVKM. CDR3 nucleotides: TGTGCCAGCAGTCCCGGGTACCCCTACGAGCAGTACTTC. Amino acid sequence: CASSPGYPYEQYF.

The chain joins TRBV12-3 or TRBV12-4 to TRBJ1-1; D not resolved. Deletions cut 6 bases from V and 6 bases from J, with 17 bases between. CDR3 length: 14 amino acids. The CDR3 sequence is CASSPLLGGAEAFF. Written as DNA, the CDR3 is TGTGCCAGCAGCCCTTTACTTGGTGGCGCTGAAGCTTTCTTT.

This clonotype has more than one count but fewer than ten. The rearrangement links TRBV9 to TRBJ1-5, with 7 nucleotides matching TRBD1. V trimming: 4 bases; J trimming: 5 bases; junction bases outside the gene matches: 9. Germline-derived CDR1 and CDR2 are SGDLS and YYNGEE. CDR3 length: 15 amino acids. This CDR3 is CASSKGTAPHQPQHF. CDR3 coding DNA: TGTGCCAGCAGCAAAGGGACAGCCCCTCATCAGCCCCAGCATTTT.

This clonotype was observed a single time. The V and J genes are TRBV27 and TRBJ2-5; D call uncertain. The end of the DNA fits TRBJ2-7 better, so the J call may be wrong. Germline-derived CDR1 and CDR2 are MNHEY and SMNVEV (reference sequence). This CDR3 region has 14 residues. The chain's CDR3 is CASSLSRLFDEQYF. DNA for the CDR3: TGTGCCAGCAGTTTATCTAGATTGTTCGACGAGCAGTACTTC.

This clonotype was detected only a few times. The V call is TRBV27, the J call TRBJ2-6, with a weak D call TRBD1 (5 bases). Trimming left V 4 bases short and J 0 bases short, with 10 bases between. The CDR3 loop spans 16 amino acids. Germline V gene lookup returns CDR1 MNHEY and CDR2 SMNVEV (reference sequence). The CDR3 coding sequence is TGTGCCAGCAGTTCTTTACAGGCCTCTGGGGCCAACGTCCTGACTTTC. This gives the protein CASSSLQASGANVLTF.

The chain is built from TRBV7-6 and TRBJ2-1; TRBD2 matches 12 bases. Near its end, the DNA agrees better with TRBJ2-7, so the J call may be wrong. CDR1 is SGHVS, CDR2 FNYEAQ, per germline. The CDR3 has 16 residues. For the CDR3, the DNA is TGTGCCAGCAGCTTACGACTAGCGGGAGTAAACAATGAGCAGTACTTC. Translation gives CASSLRLAGVNNEQYF.

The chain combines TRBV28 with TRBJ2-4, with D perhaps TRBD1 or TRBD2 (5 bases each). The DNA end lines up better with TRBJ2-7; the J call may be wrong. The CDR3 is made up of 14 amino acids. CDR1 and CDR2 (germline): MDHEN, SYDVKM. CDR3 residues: CASMEAGTNDEQYF. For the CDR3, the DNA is TGTGCCAGCATGGAGGCCGGGACCAACGACGAGCAGTACTTC.

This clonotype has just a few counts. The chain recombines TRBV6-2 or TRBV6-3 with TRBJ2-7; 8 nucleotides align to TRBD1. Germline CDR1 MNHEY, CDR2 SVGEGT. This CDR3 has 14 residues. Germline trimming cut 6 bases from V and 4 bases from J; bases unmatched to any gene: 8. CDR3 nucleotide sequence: TGTGCCAGCAGCATCGGGACAGGACTTTACGAGCAGTACTTC. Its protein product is CASSIGTGLYEQYF.

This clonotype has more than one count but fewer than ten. The CDR3 nucleotides read TGTGCCAGCACCCGGGACAGATTAGTCAATGAGCAGTTCTTC. Translation gives CASTRDRLVNEQFF. V gene TRBV6-2 or TRBV6-3 combines with J gene TRBJ2-1; 7 bases fit TRBD1. Germline CDR1 is MNHEY and CDR2 is SVGEGT. The CDR3 totals 14 residues. The V gene end was trimmed by 7 bases and the J gene end by 6 bases; junction bases not matched to a gene: 9.